The following is a T cell receptor (beta chain) sequence with its context. Its matching antigen is unknown. The sample comes from a study of T cell responses to AZD1222 COVID-19 vaccine. The assay was immunoSEQ multiplex PCR, and TCRdb's table has in-frame clones only and misses some. The sample lists about 120,000 clones, 92% occurring once. Findings and caveats of the study: There were mostly white British donors and more females than males, and clonal diversity was possibly underestimated. Vaccine-associated CD4 TCRs ranged over spike, dominating at 160-218 and 743-854.

The sequences come from peripheral blood, collected 28 days after the second AZD1222 dose. This sequence originates from an adult who received the AZD1222 COVID-19 vaccine.

Here the CDR3 reads CASRGRNNSPLHF. The CDR3 DNA follows: TGTGCCAGCAGGGGACGGAATAATTCACCCCTCCACTTT. The V and J genes are TRBV27 and TRBJ1-6; TRBD1 might be the D (5 bases). Germline V gene lookup returns CDR1 MNHEY and CDR2 SMNVEV (reference sequence). V lost 6 bases to trimming and J lost 5 bases, with 8 bases between them. This CDR3 comprises 13 residues.